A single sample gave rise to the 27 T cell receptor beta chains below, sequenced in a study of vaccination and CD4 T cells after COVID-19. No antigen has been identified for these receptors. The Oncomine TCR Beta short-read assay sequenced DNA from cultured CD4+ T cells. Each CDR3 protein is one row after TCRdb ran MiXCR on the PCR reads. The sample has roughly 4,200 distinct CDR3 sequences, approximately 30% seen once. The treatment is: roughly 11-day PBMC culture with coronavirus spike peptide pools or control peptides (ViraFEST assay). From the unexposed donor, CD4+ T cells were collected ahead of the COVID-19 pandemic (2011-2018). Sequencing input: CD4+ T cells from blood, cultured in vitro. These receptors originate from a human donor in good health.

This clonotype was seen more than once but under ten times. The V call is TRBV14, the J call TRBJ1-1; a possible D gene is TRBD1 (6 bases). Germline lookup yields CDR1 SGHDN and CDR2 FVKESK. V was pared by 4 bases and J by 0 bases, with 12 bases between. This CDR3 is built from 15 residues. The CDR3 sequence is CASSPAGALNTEAFF. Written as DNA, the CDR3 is TGTGCCAGCAGCCCAGCAGGGGCTCTGAACACTGAAGCTTTCTTT. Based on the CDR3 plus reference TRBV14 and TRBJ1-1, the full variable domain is EAGVTQFPSHSVIEKGQTVTLRCDPISGHDNLYWYRRVMGKEIKFLLHFVKESKQDESGMPNNRFLAERTGGTYSTLKVQPAELEDSGVYFCASSPAGALNTEAFFGQGTRLTVV.

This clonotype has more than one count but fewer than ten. The CDR3 DNA sequence: TGTGCCAGCAGTTTTCTGGGGAAGACTGAAGCTTTCTTT. Translating it yields CASSFLGKTEAFF. The chain is built from TRBV27 and TRBJ1-1; no reliable D call. CDR3 length equals 13 residues. V lost 3 bases and J lost 5, with 10 bases in between. Per the germline V gene, CDR1 is MNHEY and CDR2 is SMNVEV (reference sequence).

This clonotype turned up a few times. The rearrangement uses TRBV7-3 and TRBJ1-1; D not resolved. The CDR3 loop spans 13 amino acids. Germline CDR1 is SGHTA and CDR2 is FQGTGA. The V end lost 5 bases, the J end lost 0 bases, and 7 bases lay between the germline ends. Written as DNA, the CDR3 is TGTGCCAGCAGCCAGTCTCTGAACACTGAAGCTTTCTTT. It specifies CASSQSLNTEAFF.

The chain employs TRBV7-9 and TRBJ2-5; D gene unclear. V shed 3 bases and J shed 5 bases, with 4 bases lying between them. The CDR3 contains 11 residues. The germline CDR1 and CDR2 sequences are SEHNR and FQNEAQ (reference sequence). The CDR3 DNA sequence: TGTGCCAGCAGCTTCATGGAGACCCAGTACTTC. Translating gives CASSFMETQYF.

CDR3 DNA sequence: TGTGCCAGCAGCTTCGGGGGCCAGGCGAACACCGGGGAGCTGTTTTTT. Translated, it gives CASSFGGQANTGELFF. The V and J genes are TRBV7-2 and TRBJ2-2; D may correspond to TRBD1 or TRBD2 (6 bases each). Germline lookup yields CDR1 SGHTA and CDR2 FQGNSA. V was clipped by 3 bases and J by 0 bases, with 11 bases between them. This CDR3 is built from 16 residues.

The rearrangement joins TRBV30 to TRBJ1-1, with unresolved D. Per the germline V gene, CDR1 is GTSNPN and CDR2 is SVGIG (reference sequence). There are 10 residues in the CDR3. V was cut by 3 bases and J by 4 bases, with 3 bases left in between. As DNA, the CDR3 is TGTGCCTGGAGGATCACTGAAGCTTTCTTT. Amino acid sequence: CAWRITEAFF.

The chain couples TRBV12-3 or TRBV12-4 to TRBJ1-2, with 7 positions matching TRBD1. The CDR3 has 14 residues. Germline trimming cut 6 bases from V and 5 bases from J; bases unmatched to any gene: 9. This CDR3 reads CASRPGTDRYGYTF. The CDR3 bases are TGTGCCAGCAGACCCGGGACAGATAGATATGGCTACACCTTC.

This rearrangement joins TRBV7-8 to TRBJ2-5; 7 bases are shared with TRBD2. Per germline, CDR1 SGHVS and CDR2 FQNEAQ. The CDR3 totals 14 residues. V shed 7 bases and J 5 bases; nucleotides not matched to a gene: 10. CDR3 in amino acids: CASTQPAGSETQYF. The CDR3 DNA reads TGTGCCAGCACCCAACCAGCGGGGTCCGAGACCCAGTACTTC. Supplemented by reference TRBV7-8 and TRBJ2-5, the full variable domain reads GAGVSQSPRYKVAKRGQDVALRCDPISGHVSLFWYQQALGQGPEFLTYFQNEAQLDKSGLPSDRFFAERPEGSVSTLKIQRTQQEDSAVYLCASTQPAGSETQYFGPGTRLLVL.

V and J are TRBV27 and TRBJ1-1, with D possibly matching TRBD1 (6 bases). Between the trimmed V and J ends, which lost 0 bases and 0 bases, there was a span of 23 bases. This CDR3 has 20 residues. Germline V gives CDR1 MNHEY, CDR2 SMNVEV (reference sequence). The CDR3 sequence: CASSLSGQGWFGPMNTEAFF. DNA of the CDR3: TGTGCCAGCAGTTTATCGGGTCAGGGGTGGTTCGGGCCCATGAACACTGAAGCTTTCTTT.

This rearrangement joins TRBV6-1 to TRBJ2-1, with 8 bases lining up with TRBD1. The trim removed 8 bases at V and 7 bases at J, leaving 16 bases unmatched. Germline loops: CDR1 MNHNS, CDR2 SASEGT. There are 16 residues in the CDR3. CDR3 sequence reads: CASRPFSGQGVNEQFF. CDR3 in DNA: TGTGCCAGCCGACCCTTTTCAGGACAGGGTGTGAATGAGCAGTTCTTC.

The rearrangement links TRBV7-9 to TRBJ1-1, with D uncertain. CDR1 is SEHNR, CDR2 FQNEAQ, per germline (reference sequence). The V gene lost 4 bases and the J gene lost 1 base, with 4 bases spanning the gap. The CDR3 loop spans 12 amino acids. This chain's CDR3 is CASSSANTEAFF. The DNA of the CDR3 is TGTGCCAGCAGCTCGGCGAACACTGAAGCTTTCTTT. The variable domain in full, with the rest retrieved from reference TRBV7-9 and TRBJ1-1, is DTGVSQNPRHKITKRGQNVTFRCDPISEHNRLYWYRQTLGQGPEFLTYFQNEAQLEKSRLLSDRFSAERPKGSFSTLEIQRTEQGDSAMYLCASSSANTEAFFGQGTRLTVV.

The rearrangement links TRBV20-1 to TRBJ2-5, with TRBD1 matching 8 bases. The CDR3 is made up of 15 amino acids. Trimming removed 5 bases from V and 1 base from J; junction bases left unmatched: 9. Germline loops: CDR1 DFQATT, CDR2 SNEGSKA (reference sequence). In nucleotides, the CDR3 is TGCAGTGCTCCAGGACAGGGAAGGGCCCAAGAGACCCAGTACTTC. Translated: CSAPGQGRAQETQYF.

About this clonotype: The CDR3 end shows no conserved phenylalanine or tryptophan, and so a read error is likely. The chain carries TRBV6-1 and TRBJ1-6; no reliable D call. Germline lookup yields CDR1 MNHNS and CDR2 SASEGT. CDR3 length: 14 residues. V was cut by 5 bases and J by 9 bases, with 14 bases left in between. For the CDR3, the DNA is TGTGCCAGCAGTCTCAGTATATTCGGTTCACCCCTCCACCTT. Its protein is CASSLSIFGSPLHL.

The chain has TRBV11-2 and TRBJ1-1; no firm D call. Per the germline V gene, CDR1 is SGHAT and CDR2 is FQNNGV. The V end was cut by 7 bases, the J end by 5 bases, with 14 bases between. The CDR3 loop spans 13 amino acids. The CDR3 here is CASTPPGPTEAFF. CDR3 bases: TGTGCCAGCACCCCCCCGGGCCCAACTGAAGCTTTCTTT.

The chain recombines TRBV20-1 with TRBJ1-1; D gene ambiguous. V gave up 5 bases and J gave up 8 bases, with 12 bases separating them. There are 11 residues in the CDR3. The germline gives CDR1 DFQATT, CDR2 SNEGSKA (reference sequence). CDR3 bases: TGCAGTGCTCCGCAAGAGGAAGAAGCTTTCTTT. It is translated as CSAPQEEEAFF.

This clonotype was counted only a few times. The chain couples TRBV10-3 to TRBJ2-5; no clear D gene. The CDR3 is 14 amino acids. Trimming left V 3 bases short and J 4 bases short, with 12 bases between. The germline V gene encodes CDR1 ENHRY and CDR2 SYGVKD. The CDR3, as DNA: TGTGCCATCAGTGAACCCGGTTTGGGAGAGACCCAGTACTTC. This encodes CAISEPGLGETQYF.

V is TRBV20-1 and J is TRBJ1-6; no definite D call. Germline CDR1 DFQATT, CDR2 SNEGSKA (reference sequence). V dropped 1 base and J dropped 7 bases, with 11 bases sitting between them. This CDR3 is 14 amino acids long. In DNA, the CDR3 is TGCAGTGCTAGAGGATTAGCGGCAAATTCACCCCTCCACTTT. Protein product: CSARGLAANSPLHF.

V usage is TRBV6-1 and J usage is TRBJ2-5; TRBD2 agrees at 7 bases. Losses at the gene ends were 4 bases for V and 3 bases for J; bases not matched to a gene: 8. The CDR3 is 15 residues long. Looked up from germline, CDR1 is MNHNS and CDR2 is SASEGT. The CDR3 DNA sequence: TGTGCCAGCAGTGGCCAGCGGGCGGGGGAAGAGACCCAGTACTTC. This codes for CASSGQRAGEETQYF.

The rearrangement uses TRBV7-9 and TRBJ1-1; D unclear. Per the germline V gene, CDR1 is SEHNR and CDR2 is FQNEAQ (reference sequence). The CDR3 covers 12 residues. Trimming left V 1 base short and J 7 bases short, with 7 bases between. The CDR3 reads CASSLDRVEAFF. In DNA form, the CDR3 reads TGTGCCAGCAGCTTAGACCGAGTTGAAGCTTTCTTT. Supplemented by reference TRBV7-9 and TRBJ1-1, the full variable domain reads DTGVSQNPRHKITKRGQNVTFRCDPISEHNRLYWYRQTLGQGPEFLTYFQNEAQLEKSRLLSDRFSAERPKGSFSTLEIQRTEQGDSAMYLCASSLDRVEAFFGQGTRLTVV.

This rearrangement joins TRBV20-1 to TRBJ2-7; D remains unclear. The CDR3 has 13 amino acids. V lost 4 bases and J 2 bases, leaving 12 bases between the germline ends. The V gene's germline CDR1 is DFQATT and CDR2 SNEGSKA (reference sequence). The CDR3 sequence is CSAMDGVTYEQYF. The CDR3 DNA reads TGCAGTGCTATGGACGGTGTTACCTACGAGCAGTACTTC.

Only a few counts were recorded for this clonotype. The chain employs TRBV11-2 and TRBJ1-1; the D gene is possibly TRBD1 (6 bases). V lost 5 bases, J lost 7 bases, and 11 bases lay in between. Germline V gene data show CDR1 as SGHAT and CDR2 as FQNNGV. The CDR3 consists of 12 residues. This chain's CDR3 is CASSPDSYEAFF. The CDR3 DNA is TGTGCCAGCAGCCCGGACAGTTATGAAGCTTTCTTT.

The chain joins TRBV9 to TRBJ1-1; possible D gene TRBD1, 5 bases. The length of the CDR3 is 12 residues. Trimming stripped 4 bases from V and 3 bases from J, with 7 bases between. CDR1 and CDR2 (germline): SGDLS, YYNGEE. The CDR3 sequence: CASSPGHTEAFF. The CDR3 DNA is TGTGCCAGCAGCCCAGGGCACACTGAAGCTTTCTTT.

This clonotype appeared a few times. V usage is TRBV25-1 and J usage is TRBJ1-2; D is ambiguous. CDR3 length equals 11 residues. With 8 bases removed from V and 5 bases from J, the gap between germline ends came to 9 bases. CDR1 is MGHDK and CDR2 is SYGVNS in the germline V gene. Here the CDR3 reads CASQYGYGYTF. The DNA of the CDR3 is TGTGCCAGCCAATACGGGTATGGCTACACCTTC.

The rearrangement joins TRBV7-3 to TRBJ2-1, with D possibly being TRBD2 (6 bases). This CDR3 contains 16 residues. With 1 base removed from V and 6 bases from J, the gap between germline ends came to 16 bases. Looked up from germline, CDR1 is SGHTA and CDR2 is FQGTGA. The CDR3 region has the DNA TGTGCCAGCAGCTTAATGGGGGAGCGGGTTTCCAATGAGCAGTTCTTC. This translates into CASSLMGERVSNEQFF.

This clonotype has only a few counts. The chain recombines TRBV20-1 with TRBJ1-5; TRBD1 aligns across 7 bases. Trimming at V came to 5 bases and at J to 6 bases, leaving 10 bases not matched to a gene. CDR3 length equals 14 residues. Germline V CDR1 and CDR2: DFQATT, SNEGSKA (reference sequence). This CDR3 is CSAERQGSGQPQHF. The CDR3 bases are TGCAGTGCTGAAAGACAGGGATCGGGTCAGCCCCAGCATTTT.

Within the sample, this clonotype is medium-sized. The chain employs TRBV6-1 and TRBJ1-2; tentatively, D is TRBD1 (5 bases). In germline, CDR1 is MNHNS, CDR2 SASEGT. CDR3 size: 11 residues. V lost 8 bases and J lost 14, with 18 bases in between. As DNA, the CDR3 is TGTGCCAGCGGCGGTGCGGGGCCTGAGACCTTC. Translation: CASGGAGPETF.

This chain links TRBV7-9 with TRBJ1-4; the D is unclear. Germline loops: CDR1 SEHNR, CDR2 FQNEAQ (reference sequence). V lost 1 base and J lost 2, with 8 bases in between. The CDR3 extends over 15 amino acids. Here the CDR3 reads CASSLGTVTNEKLFF. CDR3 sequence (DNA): TGTGCCAGCAGCTTAGGGACGGTCACTAATGAAAAACTGTTTTTT. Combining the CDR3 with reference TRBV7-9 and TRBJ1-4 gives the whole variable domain DTGVSQNPRHKITKRGQNVTFRCDPISEHNRLYWYRQTLGQGPEFLTYFQNEAQLEKSRLLSDRFSAERPKGSFSTLEIQRTEQGDSAMYLCASSLGTVTNEKLFFGSGTQLSVL.